Each of the 25 T cell receptor beta chains below was sequenced from the same sample in a study of OX40 agonist ivuxolimab in advanced cancers. Using immunoSEQ multiplex PCR, the repertoire was profiled, and TCRdb retains in-frame clones only, with some absent. This table holds roughly 62,000 clones, roughly 85% found once. The material sequenced was CD4+ or CD8+ T cells sorted from blood, taken in a trial of the OX40 agonist ivuxolimab. These receptors all come from an adult with an advanced solid tumor such as melanoma, head and neck, liver or kidney cancer.

The CDR3: CASTPDSSTDTQYF. The CDR3, as DNA: TGTGCCAGCACCCCGGACAGTAGCACAGATACGCAGTATTTT. This chain uses TRBV21-1 with TRBJ2-3; the D call of TRBD1 is as the table states it, not checked on the DNA. TRBV21-1 is recorded as a pseudogene. The CDR3 has 14 residues.

The chain joins TRBV7-6 to TRBJ2-1, with TRBD2 identical over 9 bases. The germline V gene encodes CDR1 SGHVS and CDR2 FNYEAQ. Unmatched junction bases numbered 7, after V lost 1 base and J lost 6 bases. The CDR3 spans 16 residues. CDR3 in amino acids: CASSLEVGLAFNEQFF. The CDR3 coding sequence is TGTGCCAGCAGCTTAGAAGTTGGACTAGCGTTCAATGAGCAGTTCTTC.

The rearrangement joins TRBV7-8 to TRBJ1-2; no clear D gene. This CDR3 spans 14 amino acids. CDR1 is SGHVS and CDR2 is FQNEAQ in the germline V gene. Trimming cost V 1 base and J 4 bases, with 10 bases left between them. CDR3 sequence reads: CASSLDPATYGYTF. The CDR3 region has the DNA TGTGCCAGCAGCTTAGACCCGGCCACCTATGGCTACACCTTC.

This chain connects TRBV6-5 to TRBJ1-2; no firm D call. Germline V gives CDR1 MNHEY, CDR2 SVGAGI. This CDR3 has 13 residues. Between the trimmed V and J ends, which lost 8 bases and 9 bases, there was a span of 19 bases. As DNA, the CDR3 is TGTGCCAGCTACTCTGGCAGGTCGATGAGCTACACCTTC. This translates into CASYSGRSMSYTF.

The rearrangement joins TRBV28 to TRBJ2-7; D call uncertain. V was pared by 2 bases and J by 7 bases, with 9 bases between. Germline V gene sequence: CDR1 MDHEN, CDR2 SYDVKM. The CDR3 runs 12 residues. CDR3: CASSLEVGEQYF. The CDR3 region has the DNA TGTGCCAGCAGTTTAGAGGTCGGGGAGCAGTACTTC. The full variable domain, its missing parts supplied by reference TRBV28 and TRBJ2-7, is DVKVTQSSRYLVKRTGEKVFLECVQDMDHENMFWYRQDPGLGLRLIYFSYDVKMKEKGDIPEGYSVSREKKERFSLILESASTNQTSMYLCASSLEVGEQYFGPGTRLTVT.

This rearrangement joins TRBV6-6 to TRBJ1-5; D is undetermined. The CDR3 loop spans 16 amino acids. The V gene's germline CDR1 is MNHNY and CDR2 SVGAGI (reference sequence). Trimming took 5 bases from V and 1 from J, leaving 15 bases between them. The CDR3 sequence: CASSPAPKGSNQPQHF. CDR3 sequence (DNA): TGTGCCAGCAGTCCGGCGCCAAAGGGCAGCAATCAGCCCCAGCATTTT.

This chain connects TRBV2 to TRBJ1-3; TRBD1 matches at 8 bases. This CDR3 has 15 residues. The V and J ends lost 7 bases and 1 base, in that order; junction bases with no gene match: 6. Germline assignment: CDR1 SNHLY and CDR2 FYNNEI. Here the CDR3 DNA reads TGTGCCAGCACAGGACAGGGTCTATCTGGAAACACCATATATTTT. Translating it yields CASTGQGLSGNTIYF.

V and J are TRBV5-5 and TRBJ2-2, with 11 bases fitting TRBD2. The germline V gene encodes CDR1 SGHKS and CDR2 YYEKEE (reference sequence). V gave up 3 bases and J gave up 0 bases; unmatched junction bases: 1. This CDR3 is built from 16 residues. The CDR3 region is CASSSGLAANTGELFF. The CDR3, as DNA: TGTGCCAGCAGCTCGGGACTAGCGGCGAACACCGGGGAGCTGTTTTTT.

This clone was detected ten times or more. The chain is built from TRBV28 and TRBJ2-3; D remains ambiguous. The CDR3 has 12 residues. Looked up from germline, CDR1 is MDHEN and CDR2 is SYDVKM. Trimming pared 5 bases from V and 14 bases from J, leaving 17 bases between. Written as DNA, the CDR3 is TGTGCCAGCAGTGATACCCAGCGCTGGTGGTATTTT. Amino acids: CASSDTQRWWYF.

This rearrangement joins TRBV7-9 to TRBJ1-2, with D possibly matching TRBD1 (6 bases). Between the trimmed V and J ends, which lost 1 base and 5 bases, there was a span of 14 bases. The CDR3 extends over 15 amino acids. The germline gives CDR1 SEHNR, CDR2 FQNEAQ (reference sequence). The CDR3 sequence is CASSLGQAPAYGYTF. The CDR3 DNA is TGTGCCAGCAGCTTAGGACAGGCCCCTGCGTATGGCTACACCTTC.

The chain couples TRBV7-6 to TRBJ1-4; no clear D gene. Trimming left V 2 bases short and J 2 bases short, with 6 bases between. This CDR3 has 14 residues. CDR1 and CDR2 (germline): SGHVS, FNYEAQ. Here the CDR3 DNA reads TGTGCCAGCAGCTTAACGGCGACTAATGAAAAACTGTTTTTT. This sequence encodes CASSLTATNEKLFF.

This clone was found once. In DNA form, the CDR3 reads TGTGCCAGCAGTTTCGGCGGGGTAGCCAAAAACATTCAGTACTTC. Its protein is CASSFGGVAKNIQYF. This chain uses TRBV28 with TRBJ2-4; possibly TRBD2 for D (6 bases). V was cut by 3 bases and J by 0 bases, with 9 bases left in between. The germline CDR1 and CDR2 sequences are MDHEN and SYDVKM. This CDR3 region has 15 residues.

CDR3 in DNA: TGTGCCAGCAGCCCAGAGTGGACTAGAGCCGGGGAGCTGTTTTTT. Translation: CASSPEWTRAGELFF. The chain carries TRBV11-2 and TRBJ2-2; 7 positions agree with TRBD2. CDR3 length: 15 residues. Germline assignment: CDR1 SGHAT and CDR2 FQNNGV. V lost 5 bases to trimming and J lost 6 bases; unmatched junction nucleotides: 9.

The CDR3 region has the DNA TGTGCCAGTCAACAGGGGGCAAAATATGGCTACACCTTC. It translates to CASQQGAKYGYTF. The chain couples TRBV25-1 to TRBJ1-2; 9 positions match TRBD1. CDR1 MGHDK and CDR2 SYGVNS come from the germline V gene. This CDR3 region has 13 residues. Trimming at V came to 9 bases and at J to 5 bases, leaving 7 bases not matched to a gene.

V and J are TRBV10-1 and TRBJ1-1; D gene uncertain. Germline V gives CDR1 WNHNN, CDR2 SYGVQD (reference sequence). V lost 5 bases and J 4 bases, leaving 14 bases between the germline ends. CDR3 size: 14 residues. CDR3 sequence (DNA): TGCGCCAGCAGTCCCCAAAGTCGGTGCACTGAAGCTTTCTTT. The encoded protein is CASSPQSRCTEAFF.

This chain uses TRBV19 with TRBJ2-1; 11 bases are shared with TRBD2. The germline CDR1 and CDR2 sequences are LNHDA and SQIVND (reference sequence). This CDR3 comprises 17 residues. The V segment lost 8 bases and the J segment 0 bases; nucleotides outside the gene matches: 9. CDR3 amino acids: CASSRLAGRNSYNEQFF. CDR3 nucleotides: TGTGCCAGTTCCCGACTAGCGGGACGCAACTCCTACAATGAGCAGTTCTTC.

The chain links TRBV28 to TRBJ1-5; D is unresolved. The CDR3 runs to 14 residues. The germline V gene encodes CDR1 MDHEN and CDR2 SYDVKM. V was cut by 6 bases and J by 0 bases, with 9 bases left in between. The CDR3: CASSLTVSNQPQHF. The CDR3, as DNA: TGTGCCAGCAGCTTAACAGTTAGCAATCAGCCCCAGCATTTT.

The J gene is TRBJ2-2, the V gene TRBV2; 7 nucleotides match TRBD1. V shed 7 bases, J shed 2 bases, and the junction held 7 bases outside the gene matches. This CDR3 comprises 15 residues. Germline V gene data show CDR1 as SNHLY and CDR2 as FYNNEI. The CDR3 reads CASIPGQLNTGELFF. DNA for the CDR3: TGTGCCAGCATCCCGGGACAGCTAAACACCGGGGAGCTGTTTTTT.

The V call is TRBV6-5, the J call TRBJ2-7, with D perhaps TRBD1 or TRBD2 (5 bases each). This CDR3 has 16 amino acids. The germline gives CDR1 MNHEY, CDR2 SVGAGI. Trimming removed 4 bases from V and 1 base from J, with 17 bases in between. The DNA for the CDR3 is TGTGCCAGCAGTTTAAGTGGACACGGGGCGTCCTACGAGCAGTACTTC. Protein: CASSLSGHGASYEQYF.

The gene calls are TRBV27 and TRBJ2-2, with 8 nucleotides matching TRBD1. Looked up from germline, CDR1 is MNHEY and CDR2 is SMNVEV (reference sequence). This CDR3 is built from 16 residues. J lost 6 bases, V lost 9 bases, and 15 bases had no gene match. The CDR3 coding sequence is TGTGCCAGTTCCGGACAGGGCTCTGCCCTCGCCGGGGAGCTGTTTTTT. Its protein product is CASSGQGSALAGELFF.

The V and J genes are TRBV5-6 and TRBJ2-2; perhaps TRBD1 as D (5 bases). Germline V lookup: CDR1 SGHDT, CDR2 YYEEEE. The CDR3 runs to 16 residues. V was clipped by 4 bases and J by 1 base, with 14 bases between them. This chain's CDR3 is CASSPQVGVNTGELFF. The CDR3 DNA follows: TGTGCCAGCAGCCCACAGGTTGGTGTGAACACCGGGGAGCTGTTTTTT.

The J gene is TRBJ1-2, the V gene TRBV2; TRBD1 is a possible D gene (5 bases). V was clipped by 7 bases and J by 5 bases, with 8 bases between them. The CDR3 contains 11 residues. Germline CDR1 is SNHLY and CDR2 is FYNNEI. CDR3 protein: CASNTGYGYTF. The CDR3 nucleotides are TGTGCCAGCAACACAGGTTATGGCTACACCTTC.

This chain links TRBV11-2 with TRBJ1-1, with D possibly matching TRBD1 (6 bases). The length of the CDR3 is 17 residues. Germline assignment: CDR1 SGHAT and CDR2 FQNNGV. V lost 1 base and J lost 0, with 15 bases in between. The CDR3 region is CASSLGMGGRLNTEAFF. CDR3 DNA: TGTGCCAGCAGCTTAGGGATGGGGGGCAGATTGAACACTGAAGCTTTCTTT.

The genes are TRBV9 and TRBJ1-4, with 9 bases fitting TRBD1. J lost 7 bases, V lost 3 bases, and 7 bases had no gene match. The V gene's germline CDR1 is SGDLS and CDR2 YYNGEE. CDR3 length: 15 residues. The chain's CDR3 is CASSEYPGQGEKLFF. The CDR3 DNA is TGTGCCAGCAGCGAGTACCCGGGACAGGGTGAAAAACTGTTTTTT. Filled out from reference TRBV9 and TRBJ1-4, the complete variable domain reads DSGVTQTPKHLITATGQRVTLRCSPRSGDLSVYWYQQSLDQGLQFLIQYYNGEERAKGNILERFSAQQFPDLHSELNLSSLELGDSALYFCASSEYPGQGEKLFFGSGTQLSVL.

This chain links TRBV19 with TRBJ2-2; no clear D gene. In germline, CDR1 is LNHDA, CDR2 SQIVND (reference sequence). V was pared by 4 bases and J by 4 bases, with 7 bases between. The CDR3 totals 13 residues. The CDR3 bases are TGTGCCAGTAGTAGCGGCCCCACCGGGGAGCTGTTTTTT. Translation: CASSSGPTGELFF.